The next 18 T cell receptor beta chains were all read from a single sample in a study of T cells in tuberculosis. Clones were read by immunoSEQ multiplex PCR, and TCRdb kept only the in-frame ones, dropping some. Seen here are some 7,900 clones, roughly 94% observed once, and the top ten hold 11%. The sequenced sample consisted of PBMCs. Receptors originate from an adult with tuberculosis.

The rearrangement uses TRBV13 and TRBJ2-7; TRBD1 matches at 8 bases. CDR3 length: 16 amino acids. CDR1 PRHDT and CDR2 FYEKMQ come from the germline V gene (reference sequence). The ends lost 1 base at V and 4 bases at J; junction bases unmatched: 9. The CDR3 DNA follows: TGTGCCAGCAGCTTAGAGGGCAGGGGGCGCTTATACGAGCAGTACTTC. It translates to CASSLEGRGRLYEQYF.

The genes are TRBV19 and TRBJ2-7; no definite D call. Germline V CDR1 and CDR2: LNHDA, SQIVND (reference sequence). CDR3 length equals 11 residues. V was cut by 5 bases and J by 4 bases, with 6 bases left in between. In nucleotides, the CDR3 is TGTGCCAGTAGTCCCGGGTACGAGCAGTACTTC. Amino acids: CASSPGYEQYF.

CDR3: CSVESGTGRLSEQYF. Here the CDR3 DNA reads TGCAGCGTTGAGTCCGGGACAGGTCGGTTAAGCGAGCAGTACTTC. V and J are TRBV29-1 and TRBJ2-7; TRBD1 matches at 8 bases. The CDR3 consists of 15 residues. The junction had 13 bases not matched to a gene; V was cut back by 3 bases and J by 6 bases. The germline V gene has CDR1 SQVTM and CDR2 ANQGSEA.

V gene TRBV6-6 combines with J gene TRBJ2-7; D perhaps matches TRBD1 (6 bases). Germline CDR1 is MNHNY and CDR2 is SVGAGI (reference sequence). Trimming cost V 4 bases and J 0 bases, with 10 bases left between them. The CDR3 is 14 amino acids. CDR3 protein: CASSSGTNSYEQYF. CDR3 coding DNA: TGTGCCAGCAGTTCCGGGACAAACTCCTACGAGCAGTACTTC.

The rearrangement uses TRBV14 and TRBJ2-3; unclear D gene. CDR1 and CDR2 from the germline V gene are SGHDN and FVKESK. The CDR3 runs to 13 residues. V shed 0 bases and J shed 6 bases, with 7 bases lying between them. The CDR3: CASSQDLEDTQYF. CDR3 in DNA: TGTGCCAGCAGCCAAGATCTGGAGGATACGCAGTATTTT.

The chain combines TRBV19 with TRBJ2-7; 7 bases are shared with TRBD2. Germline CDR1 LNHDA, CDR2 SQIVND (reference sequence). The CDR3 runs to 15 residues. The V segment lost 3 bases and the J segment 2 bases; nucleotides outside the gene matches: 7. CDR3 residues: CASSIGASGTYEQYF. DNA of the CDR3: TGTGCCAGTAGTATTGGGGCTAGCGGTACCTACGAGCAGTACTTC.

The chain is built from TRBV29-1 and TRBJ2-5; 8 bases are shared with TRBD2. The CDR3 is 12 residues long. The V and J ends lost 8 bases and 5 bases, in that order; junction bases with no gene match: 7. Per germline, CDR1 SQVTM and CDR2 ANQGSEA. DNA of the CDR3: TGCAGCTCCCGGGGGGGGGAGGAGACCCAGTACTTC. Amino acids: CSSRGGEETQYF.

CDR3 protein: CAIRGQLSYEQYF. As DNA, the CDR3 is TGTGCCATCAGAGGACAGCTCTCCTACGAGCAGTACTTC. The chain links TRBV10-3 to TRBJ2-7; possibly TRBD1 for D (6 bases). This CDR3 has 13 amino acids. The germline V and J ends were trimmed by 6 bases and 0 bases, with 9 bases remaining between them. The germline V gene encodes CDR1 ENHRY and CDR2 SYGVKD.

The CDR3 reads CASSLRLASTDTQYF. The DNA of the CDR3 is TGTGCCAGCAGCTTAAGACTCGCGAGCACAGATACGCAGTATTTT. The chain is built from TRBV7-9 and TRBJ2-3; D not resolved. The V end was cut by 2 bases, the J end by 0 bases, with 9 bases between. The germline V gene encodes CDR1 SEHNR and CDR2 FQNEAQ (reference sequence). The CDR3 has 15 residues.

The rearrangement joins TRBV27 to TRBJ1-1; 7 nucleotides agree with TRBD1. V dropped 8 bases and J dropped 3; count of bases not matched to a gene: 9. The CDR3 spans 14 residues. The V gene's germline CDR1 is MNHEY and CDR2 SMNVEV (reference sequence). The CDR3 coding sequence is TGTGCCAGCCGACTAAACCAGGGGGACACTGAAGCTTTCTTT. Translating gives CASRLNQGDTEAFF.

The rearrangement links TRBV9 to TRBJ2-5; TRBD2 might be the D (6 bases). Trimming took 3 bases from V and 2 from J, leaving 14 bases between them. Germline V lookup: CDR1 SGDLS, CDR2 YYNGEE. The CDR3 sequence is 15 residues long. The DNA for the CDR3 is TGTGCCAGCAGCGCCTTAGCGGATATACAAGAGACCCAGTACTTC. Amino acids: CASSALADIQETQYF. The full variable domain, completed using reference TRBV9 and TRBJ2-5, is DSGVTQTPKHLITATGQRVTLRCSPRSGDLSVYWYQQSLDQGLQFLIQYYNGEERAKGNILERFSAQQFPDLHSELNLSSLELGDSALYFCASSALADIQETQYFGPGTRLLVL.

J is TRBJ2-5 and V is TRBV18, with D perhaps TRBD2 (6 bases). This CDR3 comprises 14 residues. V was trimmed by 3 bases and J by 5 bases, leaving 13 bases between them. Germline V lookup: CDR1 KGHSH, CDR2 LQKENI. Here the CDR3 DNA reads TGTGCCAGCTCACCCGCGGGGCCCCAGGAGACCCAGTACTTC. Amino acids: CASSPAGPQETQYF.

V is TRBV5-1 and J is TRBJ2-3; no clear D gene. Per the germline V gene, CDR1 is SGHRS and CDR2 is YFSETQ. The CDR3 length is 13 residues. Trimming took off 5 bases at V and 0 bases at J, with 7 bases between the two ends. CDR3 protein: CASSSLSTDTQYF. CDR3 nucleotides: TGCGCCAGCAGTTCACTTAGCACAGATACGCAGTATTTT.

The J gene is TRBJ1-1, the V gene TRBV29-1; no firm D call. V was cut by 4 bases and J by 5 bases, with 14 bases left in between. Germline V gene data show CDR1 as SQVTM and CDR2 as ANQGSEA. The CDR3 sequence is 13 residues long. CDR3 residues: CSVASTSSTEAFF. The CDR3 DNA follows: TGCAGCGTTGCCTCGACATCTTCTACTGAAGCTTTCTTT.

The chain combines TRBV6-1 with TRBJ1-4; D gene ambiguous. V gave up 7 bases and J gave up 7 bases, with 13 bases separating them. Germline lookup yields CDR1 MNHNS and CDR2 SASEGT. The CDR3 sequence is 13 residues long. CDR3 residues: CASTQRNREKLFF. In DNA form, the CDR3 reads TGTGCCAGCACCCAGCGGAACCGTGAAAAACTGTTTTTT.

This clone was counted a few times. This chain links TRBV7-2 with TRBJ1-3; 7 positions agree with TRBD1. Looked up from germline, CDR1 is SGHTA and CDR2 is FQGNSA. J lost 4 bases, V lost 5 bases, and 8 bases had no gene match. The CDR3 contains 15 residues. DNA for the CDR3: TGTGCCAGCAGCGGCCGATTGGACAGGGGAAACACCATATATTTT. As protein: CASSGRLDRGNTIYF.

This chain uses TRBV10-3 with TRBJ2-7; 7 bases are a match to TRBD1. The CDR3 runs 14 residues. With V trimmed by 5 bases and J by 1 base, 5 bases remained unmatched. Germline CDR1 reads ENHRY; CDR2 reads SYGVKD. Written as DNA, the CDR3 is TGTGCCATCAGTCGTCCGGGACAGTCCTACGAGCAGTACTTC. It specifies CAISRPGQSYEQYF.

The V and J genes are TRBV7-2 and TRBJ2-3; D may be TRBD2 (6 bases). The germline gives CDR1 SGHTA, CDR2 FQGNSA. The CDR3 is 14 amino acids. Trimming took off 4 bases at V and 9 bases at J, with 17 bases between the two ends. The CDR3 nucleotides read TGTGCCAGCAGCTCGCTTGGGACTTCGGGCACGCAGTATTTT. It yields the protein CASSSLGTSGTQYF. Full variable domain (remainder filled in from reference TRBV7-2 and TRBJ2-3): GAGVSQSPSNKVTEKGKDVELRCDPISGHTALYWYRQSLGQGLEFLIYFQGNSAPDKSGLPSDRFSAERTGGSVSTLTIQRTQQEDSAVYLCASSSLGTSGTQYFGPGTRLTVL.